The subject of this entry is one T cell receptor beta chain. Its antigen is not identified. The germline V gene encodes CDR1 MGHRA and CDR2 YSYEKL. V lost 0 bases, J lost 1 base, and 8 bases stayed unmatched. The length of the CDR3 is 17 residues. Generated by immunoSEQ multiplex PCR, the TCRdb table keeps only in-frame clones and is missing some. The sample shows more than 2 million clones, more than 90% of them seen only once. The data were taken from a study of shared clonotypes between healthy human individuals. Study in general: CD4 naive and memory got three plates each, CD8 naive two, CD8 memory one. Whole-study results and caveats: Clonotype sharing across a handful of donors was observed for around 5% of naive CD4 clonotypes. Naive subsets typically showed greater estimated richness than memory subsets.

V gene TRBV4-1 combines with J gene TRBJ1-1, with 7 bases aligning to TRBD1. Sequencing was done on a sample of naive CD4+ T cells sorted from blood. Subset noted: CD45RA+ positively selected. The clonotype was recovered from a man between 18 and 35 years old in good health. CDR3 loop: CASSQDEGGRGNTEAFF. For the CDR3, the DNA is TGCGCCAGCAGCCAAGATGAAGGGGGCAGGGGGAACACTGAAGCTTTCTTT.